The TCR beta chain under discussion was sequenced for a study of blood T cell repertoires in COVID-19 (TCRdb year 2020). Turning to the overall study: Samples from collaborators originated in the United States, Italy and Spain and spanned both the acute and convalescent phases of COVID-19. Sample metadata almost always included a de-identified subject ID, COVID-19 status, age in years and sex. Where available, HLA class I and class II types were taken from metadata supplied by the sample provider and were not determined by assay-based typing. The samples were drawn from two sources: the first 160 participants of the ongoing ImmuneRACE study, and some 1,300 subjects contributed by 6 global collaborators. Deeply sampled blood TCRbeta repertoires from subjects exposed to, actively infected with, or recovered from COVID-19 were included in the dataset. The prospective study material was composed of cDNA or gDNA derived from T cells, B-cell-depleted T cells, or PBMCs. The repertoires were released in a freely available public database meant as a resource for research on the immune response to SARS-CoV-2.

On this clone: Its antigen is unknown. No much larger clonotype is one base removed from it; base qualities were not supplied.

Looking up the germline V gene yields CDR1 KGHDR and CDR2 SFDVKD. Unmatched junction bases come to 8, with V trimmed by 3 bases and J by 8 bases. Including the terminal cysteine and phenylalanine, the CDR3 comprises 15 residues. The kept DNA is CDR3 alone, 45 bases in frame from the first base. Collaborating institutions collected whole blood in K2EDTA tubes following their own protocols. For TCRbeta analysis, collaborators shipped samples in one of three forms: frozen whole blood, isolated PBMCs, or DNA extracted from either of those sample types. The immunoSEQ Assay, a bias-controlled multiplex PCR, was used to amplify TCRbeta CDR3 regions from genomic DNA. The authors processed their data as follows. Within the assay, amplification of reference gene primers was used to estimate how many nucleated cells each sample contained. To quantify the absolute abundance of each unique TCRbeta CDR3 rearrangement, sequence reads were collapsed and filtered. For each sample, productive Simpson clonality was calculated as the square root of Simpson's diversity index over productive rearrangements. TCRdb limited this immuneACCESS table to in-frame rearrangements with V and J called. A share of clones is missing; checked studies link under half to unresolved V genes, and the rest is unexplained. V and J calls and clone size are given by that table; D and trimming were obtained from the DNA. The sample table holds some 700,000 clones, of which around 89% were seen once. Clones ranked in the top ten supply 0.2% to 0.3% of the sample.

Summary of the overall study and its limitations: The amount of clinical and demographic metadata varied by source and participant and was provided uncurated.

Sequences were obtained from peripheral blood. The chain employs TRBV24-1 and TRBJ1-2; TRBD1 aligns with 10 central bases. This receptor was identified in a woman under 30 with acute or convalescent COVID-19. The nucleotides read TGTGCCACCAGTGATGCCCCGGGGACAGGGGTAGGCTACACCTTC. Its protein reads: CATSDAPGTGVGYTF.